This T cell receptor (beta chain) was recorded in a study of blood T cell repertoires in COVID-19. Study in general: Sites across the United States, Italy and Spain contributed samples from acute and convalescent COVID-19. The analysed material was cDNA or gDNA that came from T cells, B-cell-depleted T cells, or PBMCs.

A Seattle source enrolled patients during active infection and followed them longitudinally. Trimming took off 9 bases at V and 1 base at J, with 8 bases between the two ends. There are 12 residues in the CDR3. The germline V gene has CDR1 KGHDR and CDR2 SFDVKD. Original processing notes: The assay estimated nucleated cells by amplifying reference gene primers. Using immunoSEQ multiplex PCR, the repertoire was profiled, and TCRdb retains in-frame clones only, with some absent. V and J calls and clone size follow that table, whereas D and trimming were derived from the DNA. The sample shows some 350,000 clones, more than 80% of them seen only once. With respect to this clone: This specimen includes other DNA sequences encoding the same CDR3.

Material for sequencing was peripheral blood. This clonotype was obtained from a woman aged 25-40 years with COVID-19, enrolled during active disease. The rearrangement joins TRBV24-1 to TRBJ1-1; D gene unclear. CDR3 nucleotide sequence: TGTGCCACCGCTTCGGGGAACACTGAAGCTTTCTTT. Encoded protein: CATASGNTEAFF.